This TCR beta chain was retrieved from a study of shared T cell receptors in the human thymus. Repertoires were generated with immunoSEQ multiplex PCR, while TCRdb's copy carries only in-frame clones and drops some. The sample records hundreds of thousands of clones, around 87% being singletons. These sequences were also reported in another study, on human thymus T cells. That publication notes: Infants, healthy and Finnish, who were having corrective surgery for congenital heart defects served as donors. Thymus tissue was removed during corrective cardiac surgery. The authors found apparently biased V and J gene usage in thymic and blood repertoires.

What was sequenced was thymocytes. The source of this sequence is a boy in the first two years of life with a congenital heart defect.

CDR3 residues: CASSINRVGYGYTF. CDR3 nucleotide sequence: TGTGCCAGTAGTATTAACAGGGTTGGATATGGCTACACCTTC. V and J are TRBV19 and TRBJ1-2; TRBD1 is a possible D gene (6 bases). Trimming stripped 3 bases from V and 5 bases from J, with 13 bases between. Germline CDR1 and CDR2: LNHDA and SQIVND (reference sequence). The CDR3 is 14 amino acids.